This TCR beta chain was recorded in a study of human T cells and chemical hapten exposure. Background on the study: The study traced per-sample TCR yield variation mainly to small differences in pooled library volumes.

Trimming pared 3 bases from V and 1 base from J, leaving 13 bases between. CDR3 length equals 15 residues. The V gene's germline CDR1 is KGHSH and CDR2 LQKENI. Time point indicated: patch test 1, 2 weeks after DPC sensitization. The treatment was: therapeutic diphenylcyclopropenone sensitization with weekly scalp DPC. In its sample, this clonotype was seen many times. From the RACE reads, TCRdb called clonotypes with MiXCR, one entry per CDR3 protein. The sample yields some 82,000 distinct CDR3 sequences, about 10% seen once. The sequences come from whole blood, collected in connection with sensitization to the hapten diphenylcyclopropenone (DPC). The clonotype originates from a woman between 50 and 59 years old with alopecia areata. Some clones in this sample may be carry-over from other donors' samples. V usage is TRBV18 and J usage is TRBJ2-7; D is perhaps TRBD1 or TRBD2 (6 bases each). This CDR3 is CASSPGGGFSYEQYF. CDR3 coding DNA: TGTGCCAGCTCACCCGGGGGCGGCTTTTCCTACGAGCAGTACTTC.